A single sample gave rise to the 9 T cell receptor beta chains below, sequenced in a study of CD8 T cells in Susac syndrome. RNA was extracted with the RNeasy kit, and a quantity of about 0.45 to 1 ug was reverse transcribed using random hexamers. Via MiXCR, TCRdb re-called the immunoSEQ multiplex PCR reads, giving one row per CDR3 protein. This table holds approximately 100,000 distinct CDR3 sequences, roughly 94% found once. Sample: CD8+ T cells from PBMCs. These receptors were obtained from a human donor with Susac syndrome.

V is TRBV6-6 and J is TRBJ1-1; D is possibly TRBD1 (5 bases). This CDR3 is built from 12 residues. Germline V CDR1 and CDR2: MNHNY, SVGAGI (reference sequence). Trimming pared 3 bases from V and 8 bases from J, leaving 10 bases between. CDR3 residues: CASSYGGPEAFF. In DNA form, the CDR3 reads TGTGCCAGCAGTTATGGGGGTCCCGAAGCTTTCTTT.

This clonotype showed up just a few times. The V and J genes are TRBV29-1 and TRBJ2-7; either TRBD1 or TRBD2 may supply D (5 bases each). Germline V gene data show CDR1 as SQVTM and CDR2 as ANQGSEA. The CDR3 length is 11 residues. The ends were cut back, 6 bases at V and 6 bases at J, with 12 bases in the middle. The CDR3 DNA follows: TGCAGCGTCGGGGCAGGGCTCGAGCAGTACTTC. Translated: CSVGAGLEQYF.

This clonotype has a single count. This chain joins TRBV9 and TRBJ1-1, with D tentatively TRBD1 (6 bases). The ends were cut back, 3 bases at V and 4 bases at J, with 16 bases in the middle. Germline assignment: CDR1 SGDLS and CDR2 YYNGEE. The CDR3 covers 15 residues. DNA for the CDR3: TGTGCCAGCAGCGACGAAGGACAGCCGGGCACTGAAGCTTTCTTT. It encodes CASSDEGQPGTEAFF.

The J gene is TRBJ1-1, the V gene TRBV3-1; D not certain. This CDR3 is built from 14 residues. The ends were cut back, 4 bases at V and 3 bases at J, with 12 bases in the middle. Germline V gives CDR1 LGHDT, CDR2 YNNKEL (reference sequence). As DNA, the CDR3 is TGTGCCAGCAGCCTCATTTGGGATGACACTGAAGCTTTCTTT. It yields the protein CASSLIWDDTEAFF.

The chain combines TRBV29-1 with TRBJ1-2; 7 nucleotides match TRBD1. The trim removed 6 bases at V and 3 bases at J, leaving 10 bases unmatched. From germline, CDR1 is SQVTM and CDR2 ANQGSEA. The CDR3 totals 14 residues. CDR3 nucleotides: TGCAGCGTCCGAGCCGAGGGACAGTACTATGGCTACACCTTC. It is translated as CSVRAEGQYYGYTF.

This chain uses TRBV27 with TRBJ2-2, with D tentatively TRBD2 (6 bases). The CDR3 totals 17 residues. CDR1 MNHEY and CDR2 SMNVEV come from the germline V gene (reference sequence). Trimming removed 5 bases at V and 3 bases at J, with 19 bases between. The CDR3 loop reads CASSPTPGTFHTGELFF. CDR3 bases: TGTGCCAGCAGTCCCACCCCCGGGACTTTCCACACCGGGGAGCTGTTTTTT.

This clonotype was seen a single time. The gene calls are TRBV6-5 and TRBJ2-7; D perhaps matches TRBD2 (6 bases). The V and J ends lost 9 bases and 5 bases respectively, with 14 bases between them. Germline CDR1 MNHEY, CDR2 SVGAGI. The CDR3 length is 12 residues. CDR3 sequence reads: CASRGEANEQYF. The CDR3 nucleotides are TGTGCCAGTCGAGGGGAGGCTAACGAGCAGTACTTC.

J is TRBJ2-1 and V is TRBV3-1; the D gene is possibly TRBD1 (6 bases). From germline, CDR1 is LGHDT and CDR2 YNNKEL (reference sequence). The CDR3 contains 15 residues. With 0 bases removed from V and 8 bases from J, the gap between germline ends came to 14 bases. CDR3 sequence (DNA): TGTGCCAGCAGCCAAGAACAGGGTGAGGTACATGAGCAGTTCTTC. It codes for CASSQEQGEVHEQFF.

This rearrangement joins TRBV14 to TRBJ1-2, with TRBD1 matching over 7 bases. Germline V gene sequence: CDR1 SGHDN, CDR2 FVKESK. The ends lost 1 base at V and 3 bases at J; junction bases unmatched: 2. The CDR3 spans 14 residues. CDR3 protein: CASSQGQGDYGYTF. CDR3 in DNA: TGTGCCAGCAGCCAAGGACAGGGCGACTATGGCTACACCTTC.